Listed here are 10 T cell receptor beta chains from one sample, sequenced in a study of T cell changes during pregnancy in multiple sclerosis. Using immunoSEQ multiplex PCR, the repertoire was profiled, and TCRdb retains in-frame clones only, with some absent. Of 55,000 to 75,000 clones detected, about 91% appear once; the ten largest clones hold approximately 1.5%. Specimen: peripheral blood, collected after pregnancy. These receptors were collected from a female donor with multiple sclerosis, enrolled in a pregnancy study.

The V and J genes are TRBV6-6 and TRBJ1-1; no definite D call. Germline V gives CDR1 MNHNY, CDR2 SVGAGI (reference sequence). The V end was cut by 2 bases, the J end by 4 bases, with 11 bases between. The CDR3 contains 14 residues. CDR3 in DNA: TGTGCCAGCAGTTACATAGGAGGCGGCACTGAAGCTTTCTTT. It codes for CASSYIGGGTEAFF.

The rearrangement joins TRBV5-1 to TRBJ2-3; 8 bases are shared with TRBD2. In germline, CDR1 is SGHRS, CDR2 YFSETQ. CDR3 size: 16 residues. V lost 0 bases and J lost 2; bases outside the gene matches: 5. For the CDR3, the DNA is TGCGCCAGCAGCTTGGAGGCTAGCGGGTACACAGATACGCAGTATTTT. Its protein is CASSLEASGYTDTQYF.

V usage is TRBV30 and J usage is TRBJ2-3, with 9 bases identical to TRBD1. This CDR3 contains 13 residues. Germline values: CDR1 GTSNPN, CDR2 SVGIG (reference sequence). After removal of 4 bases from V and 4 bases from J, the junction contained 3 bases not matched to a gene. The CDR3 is CAWTGQGPDTQYF. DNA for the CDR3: TGTGCCTGGACGGGACAGGGTCCAGATACGCAGTATTTT. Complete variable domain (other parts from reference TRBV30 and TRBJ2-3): SQTIHQWPATLVQPVGSPLSLECTVEGTSNPNLYWYRQAAGRGLQLLFYSVGIGQISSEVPQNLSASRPQDRQFILSSKKLLLSDSGFYLCAWTGQGPDTQYFGPGTRLTVL.

This chain's CDR3 is CASSGTGHYGYTF. The DNA for the CDR3 is TGTGCCAGCAGTGGGACAGGCCACTATGGCTACACCTTC. V gene TRBV28 combines with J gene TRBJ1-2; 8 bases match TRBD1. The germline CDR1 and CDR2 sequences are MDHEN and SYDVKM. This CDR3 region has 13 residues. The J segment lost 3 bases and the V segment lost 5 bases, leaving 2 bases of the junction unmatched.

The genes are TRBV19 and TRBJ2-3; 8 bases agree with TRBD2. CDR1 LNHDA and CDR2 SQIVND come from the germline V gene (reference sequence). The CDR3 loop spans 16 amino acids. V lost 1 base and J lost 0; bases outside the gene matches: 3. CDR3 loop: CASSIGVAGSTDTQYF. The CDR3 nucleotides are TGTGCCAGTAGTATAGGAGTAGCGGGGAGCACAGATACGCAGTATTTT.

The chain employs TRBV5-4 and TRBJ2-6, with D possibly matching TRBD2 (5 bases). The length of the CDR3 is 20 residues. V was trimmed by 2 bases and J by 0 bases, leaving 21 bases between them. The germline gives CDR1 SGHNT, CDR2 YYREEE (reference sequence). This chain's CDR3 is CASSFWILSGLVSGANVLTF. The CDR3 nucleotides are TGTGCCAGCAGCTTTTGGATCCTCTCCGGACTCGTCTCTGGGGCCAACGTCCTGACTTTC.

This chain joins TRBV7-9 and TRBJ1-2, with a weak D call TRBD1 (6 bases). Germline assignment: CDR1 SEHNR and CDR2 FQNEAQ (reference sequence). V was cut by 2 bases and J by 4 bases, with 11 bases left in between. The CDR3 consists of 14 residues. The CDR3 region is CASSLTTGIYGYTF. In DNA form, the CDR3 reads TGTGCCAGCAGCTTAACTACAGGGATCTATGGCTACACCTTC.

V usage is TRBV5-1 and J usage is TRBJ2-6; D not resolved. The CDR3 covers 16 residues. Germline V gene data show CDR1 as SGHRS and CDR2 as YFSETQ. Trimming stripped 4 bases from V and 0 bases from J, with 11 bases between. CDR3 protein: CASSGPEPSGANVLTF. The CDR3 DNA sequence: TGCGCCAGCAGCGGGCCCGAACCCTCTGGGGCCAACGTCCTGACTTTC.

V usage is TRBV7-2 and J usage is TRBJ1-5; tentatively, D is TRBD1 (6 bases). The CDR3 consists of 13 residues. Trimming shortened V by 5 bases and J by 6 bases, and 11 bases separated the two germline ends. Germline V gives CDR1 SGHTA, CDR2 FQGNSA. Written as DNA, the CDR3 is TGTGCCAGCAGCCTTAGGGGGGGTCAGCCCCAGCATTTT. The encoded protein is CASSLRGGQPQHF.

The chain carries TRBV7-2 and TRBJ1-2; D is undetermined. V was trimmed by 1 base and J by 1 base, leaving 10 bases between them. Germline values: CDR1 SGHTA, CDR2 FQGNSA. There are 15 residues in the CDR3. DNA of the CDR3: TGTGCCAGCAGCTTAGTATCGCAGATTAACTATGGCTACACCTTC. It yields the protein CASSLVSQINYGYTF.